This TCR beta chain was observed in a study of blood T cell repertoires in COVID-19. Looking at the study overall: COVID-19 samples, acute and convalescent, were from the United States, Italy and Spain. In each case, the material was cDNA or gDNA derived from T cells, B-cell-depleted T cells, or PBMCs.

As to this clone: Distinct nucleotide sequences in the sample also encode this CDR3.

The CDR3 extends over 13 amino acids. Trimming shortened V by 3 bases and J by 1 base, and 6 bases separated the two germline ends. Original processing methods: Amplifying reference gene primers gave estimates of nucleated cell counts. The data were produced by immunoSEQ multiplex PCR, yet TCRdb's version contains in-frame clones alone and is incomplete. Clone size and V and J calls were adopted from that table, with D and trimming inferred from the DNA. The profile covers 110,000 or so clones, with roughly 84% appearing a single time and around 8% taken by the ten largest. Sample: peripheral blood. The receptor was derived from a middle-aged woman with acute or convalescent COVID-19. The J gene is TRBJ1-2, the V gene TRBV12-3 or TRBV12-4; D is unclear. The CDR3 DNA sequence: TGTGCCAGCAGTTTGAGTGGTAACTATGGCTACACCTTC. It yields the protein CASSLSGNYGYTF.